The entry below describes one T cell receptor beta chain. Its antigen is currently unknown. This entry is derived from a study of cytomegalovirus exposure and HLA in healthy donors. Overall study context: The early release's HLA-typed donors yielded 78 million or so unique TCRs.

Findings and limits, study-wide: A cluster of highly shared sequence variants was likely a sequencing artifact. Equally common other TCR beta chains were less clonally expanded than HLA-associated ones, a later analysis found.

Germline V gene sequence: CDR1 LNHDA, CDR2 SQIVND (reference sequence). The V gene lost 7 bases and the J gene lost 2 bases, with 17 bases spanning the gap. CDR3 length: 15 residues. Primers: 60 Vbeta forward and 13 Jbeta reverse. Clones were sequenced by immunoSEQ multiplex PCR, and TCRdb holds only the in-frame ones, with some missing. The sample lists some 90,000 clones; roughly 80% were seen once. The source material was PBMCs. This chain links TRBV19 with TRBJ1-1; D is possibly TRBD1 (5 bases). The origin of this receptor is a boy between 10 and 17 years old in good health and CMV-seronegative. The CDR3 loop reads CASTLFPTANTEAFF. CDR3 coding DNA: TGTGCCAGTACCCTTTTCCCGACAGCAAACACTGAAGCTTTCTTT.